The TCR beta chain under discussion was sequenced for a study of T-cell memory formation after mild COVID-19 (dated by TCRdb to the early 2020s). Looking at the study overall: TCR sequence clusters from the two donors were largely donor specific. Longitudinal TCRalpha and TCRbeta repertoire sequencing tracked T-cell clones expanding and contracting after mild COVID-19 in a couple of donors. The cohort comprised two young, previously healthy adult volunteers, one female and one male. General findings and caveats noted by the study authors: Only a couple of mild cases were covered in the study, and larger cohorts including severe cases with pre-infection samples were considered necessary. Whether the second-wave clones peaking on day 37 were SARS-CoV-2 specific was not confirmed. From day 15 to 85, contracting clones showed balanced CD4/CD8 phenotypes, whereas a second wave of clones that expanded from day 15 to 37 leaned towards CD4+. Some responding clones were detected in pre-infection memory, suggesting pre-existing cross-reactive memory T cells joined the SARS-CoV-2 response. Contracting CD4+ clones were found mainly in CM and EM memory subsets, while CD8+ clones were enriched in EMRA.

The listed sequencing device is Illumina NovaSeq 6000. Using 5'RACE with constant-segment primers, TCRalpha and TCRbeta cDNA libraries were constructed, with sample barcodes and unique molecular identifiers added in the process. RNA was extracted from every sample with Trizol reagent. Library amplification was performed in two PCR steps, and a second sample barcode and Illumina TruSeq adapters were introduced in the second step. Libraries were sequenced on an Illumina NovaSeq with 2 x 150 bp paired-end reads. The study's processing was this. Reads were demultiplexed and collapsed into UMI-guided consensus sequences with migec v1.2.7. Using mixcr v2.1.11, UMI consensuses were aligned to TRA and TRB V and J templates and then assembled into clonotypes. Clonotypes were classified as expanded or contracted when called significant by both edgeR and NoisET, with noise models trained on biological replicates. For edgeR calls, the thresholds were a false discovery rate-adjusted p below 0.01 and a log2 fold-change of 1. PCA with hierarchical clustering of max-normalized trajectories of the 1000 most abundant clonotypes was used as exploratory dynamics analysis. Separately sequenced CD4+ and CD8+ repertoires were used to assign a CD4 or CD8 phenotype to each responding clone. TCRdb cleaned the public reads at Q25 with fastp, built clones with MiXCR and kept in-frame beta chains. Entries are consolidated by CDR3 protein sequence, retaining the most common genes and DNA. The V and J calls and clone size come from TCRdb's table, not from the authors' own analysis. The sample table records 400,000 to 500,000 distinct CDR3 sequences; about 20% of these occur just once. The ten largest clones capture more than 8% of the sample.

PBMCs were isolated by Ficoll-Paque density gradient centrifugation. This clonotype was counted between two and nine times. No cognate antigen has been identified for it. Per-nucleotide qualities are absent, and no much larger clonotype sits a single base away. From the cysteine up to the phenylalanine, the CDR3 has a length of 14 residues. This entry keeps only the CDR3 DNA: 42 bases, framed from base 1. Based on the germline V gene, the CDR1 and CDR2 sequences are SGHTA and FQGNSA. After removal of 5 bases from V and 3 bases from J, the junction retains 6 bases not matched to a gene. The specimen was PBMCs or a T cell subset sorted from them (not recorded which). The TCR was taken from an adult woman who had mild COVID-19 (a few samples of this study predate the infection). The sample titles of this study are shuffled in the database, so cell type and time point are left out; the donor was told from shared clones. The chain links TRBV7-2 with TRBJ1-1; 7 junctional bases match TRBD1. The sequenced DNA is TGTGCCAGCAGCACACCAGGGGGTTACACTGAAGCTTTCTTT. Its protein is CASSTPGGYTEAFF. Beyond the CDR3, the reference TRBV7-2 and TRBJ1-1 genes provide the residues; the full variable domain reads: GAGVSQSPSNKVTEKGKDVELRCDPISGHTALYWYRQSLGQGLEFLIYFQGNSAPDKSGLPSDRFSAERTGGSVSTLTIQRTQQEDSAVYLCASSTPGGYTEAFFGQGTRLTVV.